This is a list of T cell receptor beta chains from one sample in a study of response to subunit inactivated influenza vaccine. TCRdb re-called the RT-PCR reads with MiXCR, one entry per CDR3 protein. The repertoire holds about half a million distinct CDR3 sequences, with approximately 7.7% as singletons. The sample here was PBMCs from blood, taken less than 30 months after vaccination. Every receptor here comes from a man aged 50 to 69 who received an inactivated influenza vaccine. Each CDR3 is given with its conserved first and last residue. Fields, in order: J gene, D gene, V gene, clone size, CDR3 protein, CDR3 DNA. The D gene is left open where the match is weak. The listing skips clone size in some rows; elsewhere it reads once, few, many or a size class.

j_call: TRBJ2-1; d_call: TRBD2; v_call: TRBV6-2/TRBV6-3; clone_size: few; cdr3_aa: CASSWSGRSGEQFF; cdr3_nt: TGTGCCAGCAGTTGGAGCGGGAGGTCTGGTGAGCAGTTCTTC
j_call: TRBJ1-5; d_call: TRBD1; v_call: TRBV15; clone_size: many; cdr3_aa: CATSRDRVYSNQPQHF; cdr3_nt: TGTGCCACCAGCAGGGACAGGGTTTATAGCAATCAGCCCCAGCATTTT
j_call: TRBJ2-6; d_call: -; v_call: TRBV7-6; clone_size: -; cdr3_aa: CASSLDRIGSGANVLTF; cdr3_nt: TGTGCCAGCAGTCTAGACAGGATTGGCTCTGGGGCCAACGTCCTGACTTTC
j_call: TRBJ1-1; d_call: -; v_call: TRBV5-4; clone_size: -; cdr3_aa: CASSFDGGDTEAFF; cdr3_nt: TGTGCCAGCAGCTTTGACGGGGGAGACACTGAAGCTTTCTTT
j_call: TRBJ2-1; d_call: TRBD2; v_call: TRBV4-2; clone_size: -; cdr3_aa: CASSQESGLAGGNEQFF; cdr3_nt: TGTGCCAGCAGCCAAGAGAGTGGACTAGCGGGAGGGAATGAGCAGTTCTTC
j_call: TRBJ2-2; d_call: TRBD1; v_call: TRBV2; clone_size: many; cdr3_aa: CASTGTGIGELFF; cdr3_nt: TGTGCCAGCACTGGGACAGGTATCGGGGAGCTGTTTTTT
j_call: TRBJ1-5; d_call: -; v_call: TRBV7-2; clone_size: few; cdr3_aa: CASSPEVGAYQPQHF; cdr3_nt: TGTGCCAGCAGCCCTGAGGTGGGGGCTTATCAGCCCCAGCATTTT
j_call: TRBJ2-5; d_call: -; v_call: TRBV5-1; clone_size: many; cdr3_aa: CASSLATNQETQYF; cdr3_nt: TGCGCCAGCAGCTTGGCGACAAACCAAGAGACCCAGTACTTC
j_call: TRBJ2-1; d_call: -; v_call: TRBV7-3; clone_size: few; cdr3_aa: CASSLAEGWNEQFF; cdr3_nt: TGTGCCAGCAGCTTAGCGGAGGGGTGGAATGAGCAGTTCTTC
j_call: TRBJ2-3; d_call: TRBD2; v_call: TRBV11-1; clone_size: -; cdr3_aa: CASSPRGLAGTLRTDTQYF; cdr3_nt: TGTGCCAGCAGCCCCCGTGGGCTAGCGGGAACCTTAAGGACAGATACGCAGTATTTT
j_call: TRBJ2-5; d_call: TRBD2; v_call: TRBV7-2; clone_size: few; cdr3_aa: CASSLWTSGGETQYF; cdr3_nt: TGTGCCAGCAGCTTATGGACTAGCGGGGGAGAGACCCAGTACTTC
j_call: TRBJ2-7; d_call: -; v_call: TRBV6-2/TRBV6-3; clone_size: -; cdr3_aa: CASTPFGGSYEQYF; cdr3_nt: TGTGCCAGCACTCCTTTCGGGGGCTCCTACGAGCAGTACTTC
j_call: TRBJ2-7; d_call: TRBD2; v_call: TRBV20-1; clone_size: few; cdr3_aa: CSARRPGGATYEQYF; cdr3_nt: TGCAGTGCTAGACGCCCCGGGGGGGCGACCTACGAGCAGTACTTC
j_call: TRBJ2-3; d_call: TRBD2; v_call: TRBV4-2; clone_size: many; cdr3_aa: CASSQDTAGGTDTQYF; cdr3_nt: TGTGCCAGCAGCCAAGATACAGCGGGGGGCACAGATACGCAGTATTTT
j_call: TRBJ1-2; d_call: -; v_call: TRBV18; clone_size: -; cdr3_aa: CASSPPEEVGHPLRGYTF; cdr3_nt: TGTGCCAGCTCACCACCGGAGGAGGTGGGACATCCTTTAAGGGGCTACACCTTC
j_call: TRBJ2-5; d_call: -; v_call: TRBV20-1; clone_size: once; cdr3_aa: CSASWCRVQETQYF; cdr3_nt: TGCAGTGCTAGCTGGTGCAGGGTTCAGGAGACCCAGTACTTC
j_call: TRBJ2-3; d_call: TRBD2; v_call: TRBV12-3/TRBV12-4; clone_size: many; cdr3_aa: CASSLGLAATDTQYF; cdr3_nt: TGTGCCAGCAGTTTAGGTCTAGCGGCAACAGATACGCAGTATTTT
j_call: TRBJ2-1; d_call: TRBD2; v_call: TRBV5-1; clone_size: -; cdr3_aa: CASSEGTSGSTDEQFF; cdr3_nt: TGCGCCAGCAGCGAGGGGACTAGCGGTAGTACGGATGAGCAGTTCTTC
j_call: TRBJ2-5; d_call: -; v_call: TRBV15; clone_size: many; cdr3_aa: CATSRGFPWEGARETQYF; cdr3_nt: TGTGCCACCAGCAGAGGATTCCCGTGGGAGGGGGCGAGGGAGACCCAGTACTTC
j_call: TRBJ1-6; d_call: -; v_call: TRBV6-1; clone_size: few; cdr3_aa: CASSERTNSPLHF; cdr3_nt: TGTGCCAGCAGTGAGAGGACCAATTCACCCCTCCACTTT
j_call: TRBJ2-5; d_call: TRBD2; v_call: TRBV20-1; clone_size: few; cdr3_aa: CSAPVTSGGQETQYF; cdr3_nt: TGCAGTGCACCAGTTACTAGCGGGGGGCAAGAGACCCAGTACTTC
j_call: TRBJ2-1; d_call: TRBD2; v_call: TRBV20-1; clone_size: -; cdr3_aa: CSATTPGGRASYNEQFF; cdr3_nt: TGCAGTGCTACCACCCCAGGCGGGAGGGCCTCCTACAATGAGCAGTTCTTC